Listed here are 23 T cell receptor beta chains from one sample, sequenced in a study of early T cells in non-severe SARS-CoV-2 infection (dated by TCRdb to the early 2020s). Libraries were prepared through 5' RACE. The sequencing machine was a NextSeq 500. Using fastp at Q25 and MiXCR, TCRdb reprocessed the public reads and kept productive beta chains. Rows are unified per CDR3 protein, each entry keeping the most common DNA and genes. The sample table records under 80,000 distinct CDR3 sequences; 10% to 15% of these occur just once. The biggest ten clones account for around 4.6% of the sample. Sequenced sample: whole blood. The receptors were sampled from an adult who was a healthcare worker with PCR-confirmed SARS-CoV-2 infection or an uninfected control (not recorded which).

This clonotype was counted at least ten times. The chain couples TRBV10-2 to TRBJ1-2; perhaps TRBD1 as D (6 bases). CDR1 WSHSY and CDR2 SAAADI come from the germline V gene. Trimming left V 6 bases short and J 7 bases short, with 15 bases between. There are 13 residues in the CDR3. This CDR3 is CASRDRNPGGYTF. The CDR3 region has the DNA TGCGCCAGCAGGGACAGAAATCCAGGTGGCTACACCTTC.

This clonotype showed up many times. The rearrangement joins TRBV5-1 to TRBJ2-3; the match to TRBD1 covers 7 bases. Trimming cost V 4 bases and J 6 bases; bases outside gene matches: 11. CDR1 SGHRS and CDR2 YFSETQ come from the germline V gene. There are 15 residues in the CDR3. Written as DNA, the CDR3 is TGCGCCAGCAGCCGTTACAGGGGTGGTGTGGATACGCAGTATTTT. Its translation: CASSRYRGGVDTQYF.

Ten or more counts support this clonotype. This sequence joins TRBV7-9 and TRBJ1-5, with D uncertain. CDR3 length equals 14 residues. The V gene lost 2 bases and the J gene lost 5 bases, with 10 bases spanning the gap. The germline CDR1 and CDR2 sequences are SEHNR and FQNEAQ (reference sequence). The CDR3 DNA is TGTGCCAGCAGCTTATCGGGGTTTTATCAGCCCCAGCATTTT. It codes for CASSLSGFYQPQHF.

For this clonotype: One end of the junction is discordant with germline, which a read error may explain. The gene calls are TRBV7-6 and TRBJ2-1; D ambiguous. The length of the CDR3 is 14 residues. Germline CDR1 and CDR2: SGHVS and FNYEAQ. CDR3 loop: CASSLAPIYNGQFF. The CDR3, as DNA: TGTGCCAGCAGCTTAGCGCCTATTTACAATGGGCAGTTCTTC. Variable domain in full (rest from reference TRBV7-6 and TRBJ2-1): GAGVSQSPRYKVTKRGQDVALRCDPISGHVSLYWYRQALGQGPEFLTYFNYEAQQDKSGLPNDRFSAERPEGSISTLTIQRTEQRDSAMYRCASSLAPIYNGQFFGPGTRLTVL.

This clonotype was recorded at least ten times. The genes are TRBV7-2 and TRBJ2-4, with 7 nucleotides matching TRBD2. Germline trimming cut 2 bases from V and 1 base from J; bases unmatched to any gene: 2. Germline V lookup: CDR1 SGHTA, CDR2 FQGNSA. The CDR3 consists of 15 residues. CDR3 in amino acids: CASSLIGGAKNIQYF. DNA for the CDR3: TGTGCCAGCAGCTTAATCGGGGGGGCCAAAAACATTCAGTACTTC.

In this sample, this clonotype turned up many times. The genes are TRBV6-2 or TRBV6-3 and TRBJ2-7; D is possibly TRBD1 (6 bases). V lost 4 bases, J lost 3 bases, and 13 bases lay in between. The CDR3 totals 14 residues. CDR1 is MNHEY, CDR2 SVGEGT, per germline. CDR3: CASSWDINIYEQYF. Here the CDR3 DNA reads TGTGCCAGCAGTTGGGACATTAATATCTACGAGCAGTACTTC.

This chain uses TRBV7-9 with TRBJ1-1; D ambiguous. Germline loops: CDR1 SEHNR, CDR2 FQNEAQ (reference sequence). This CDR3 has 12 amino acids. Trimming pared 4 bases from V and 8 bases from J, leaving 11 bases between. The CDR3 spells CASSSLVGEAFF. The CDR3 coding sequence is TGTGCCAGCAGCTCCCTGGTGGGGGAAGCTTTCTTT.

This clonotype has ten or more counts. The rearrangement joins TRBV19 to TRBJ1-5; no reliable D call. This CDR3 comprises 13 residues. Germline loops: CDR1 LNHDA, CDR2 SQIVND (reference sequence). V gave up 6 bases and J gave up 4 bases, with 10 bases separating them. The CDR3 nucleotides are TGTGCCAGTAGCCCCCAAGCTAATCAGCCCCAGCATTTT. Protein product: CASSPQANQPQHF.

This clonotype has just a few counts. The rearrangement joins TRBV2 to TRBJ1-1, with D possibly matching TRBD1 (6 bases). Trimming shortened V by 6 bases and J by 5 bases, and 7 bases separated the two germline ends. The germline gives CDR1 SNHLY, CDR2 FYNNEI. The CDR3 loop spans 11 amino acids. Here the CDR3 DNA reads TGTGCCAGCAGAGGGGGGACTGAAGCTTTCTTT. Encoded protein: CASRGGTEAFF.

This clonotype has a handful of counts. The V call is TRBV27, the J call TRBJ2-7; D may be TRBD1 (6 bases). Germline CDR1 is MNHEY and CDR2 is SMNVEV (reference sequence). CDR3 length: 13 residues. V was trimmed by 6 bases and J by 9 bases, leaving 18 bases between them. CDR3 sequence: CASSPRGPLGQYF. In DNA form, the CDR3 reads TGTGCCAGCAGCCCCAGGGGCCCGCTCGGGCAGTACTTC.

The gene calls are TRBV12-3 or TRBV12-4 and TRBJ1-2; D is unclear. The CDR3 runs to 13 residues. Trimming pared 7 bases from V and 2 bases from J, leaving 11 bases between. The chain's CDR3 is CASTGNENYGYTF. The CDR3 DNA is TGTGCCAGCACGGGTAACGAAAACTATGGCTACACCTTC.

By proportion, this clonotype is medium-sized (0.01 to 0.1%). V is TRBV11-2 and J is TRBJ2-7; D is perhaps TRBD1 (5 bases). The CDR3 is made up of 15 amino acids. The germline CDR1 and CDR2 sequences are SGHAT and FQNNGV. The V end was cut by 5 bases, the J end by 4 bases, with 18 bases between. Written as DNA, the CDR3 is TGTGCCAGCAGCCCCCTCCCAGGGTTCCAGTACGAGCAGTACTTC. Its translation: CASSPLPGFQYEQYF.

This clonotype was recorded many times. The genes are TRBV12-3 or TRBV12-4 and TRBJ2-3, with D perhaps TRBD1 (6 bases). The CDR3 covers 14 residues. V lost 5 bases and J 2 bases, leaving 11 bases between the germline ends. The CDR3 here is CASSLWTVTDTQYF. In DNA form, the CDR3 reads TGTGCCAGCAGTCTATGGACAGTCACAGATACGCAGTATTTT.

The sample holds many counts of this clonotype. This chain connects TRBV7-3 to TRBJ1-6, with D possibly matching TRBD1 (5 bases). The CDR3 consists of 14 residues. The V and J ends lost 6 bases and 10 bases respectively, with 16 bases between them. Germline-derived CDR1 and CDR2 are SGHTA and FQGTGA. The CDR3 spells CASRPGEGRSPLHF. CDR3 nucleotide sequence: TGTGCCAGCAGGCCGGGGGAGGGAAGATCACCCCTCCACTTT.

The chain has TRBV7-2 and TRBJ2-7, with 7 nucleotides matching TRBD2. This CDR3 is 13 amino acids long. Trimming at V came to 7 bases and at J to 3 bases, leaving 6 bases not matched to a gene. Germline V gene lookup returns CDR1 SGHTA and CDR2 FQGNSA. CDR3 amino acids: CASNRLAVYEQYF. The CDR3 bases are TGTGCCAGCAACCGACTAGCAGTCTACGAGCAGTACTTC.

The chain recombines TRBV11-2 with TRBJ2-3; 10 nucleotides line up with TRBD2. The CDR3 sequence is 16 residues long. Germline CDR1 reads SGHAT; CDR2 reads FQNNGV. Unmatched junction bases numbered 5, after V lost 1 base and J lost 4 bases. CDR3 DNA sequence: TGTGCCAGCAGCTTAGGTCTAGCGGGGGTCCCAGATACGCAGTATTTT. Its translation: CASSLGLAGVPDTQYF. Full variable domain (rest looked up from reference TRBV11-2 and TRBJ2-3): EAGVAQSPRYKIIEKRQSVAFWCNPISGHATLYWYQQILGQGPKLLIQFQNNGVVDDSQLPKDRFSAERLKGVDSTLKIQPAKLEDSAVYLCASSLGLAGVPDTQYFGPGTRLTVL.

This clonotype was seen repeatedly, ten times or more. The V and J genes are TRBV12-3 or TRBV12-4 and TRBJ1-3; 8 bases are a match to TRBD1. The CDR3 is 17 residues long. After removal of 3 bases from V and 4 bases from J, the junction contained 11 bases not matched to a gene. CDR3 bases: TGTGCCAGCAGTTTCCCCCATGTACAGGGGGTAGGAAACACCATATATTTT. Its protein product is CASSFPHVQGVGNTIYF.

This clonotype showed up many times. The chain couples TRBV11-2 to TRBJ2-3, with TRBD1 matching 9 bases. V was clipped by 0 bases and J by 14 bases; unmatched bases: 3. The CDR3 runs to 12 residues. Germline-derived CDR1 and CDR2 are SGHAT and FQNNGV. The CDR3, as DNA: TGTGCCAGCAGCTTAGAGGGACAGGGCAGGTATTTT. Translated: CASSLEGQGRYF.

To note about this clonotype: One base away lies a much larger clone, so this may be a sequencing read error. Because it lacks the conserved phenylalanine or tryptophan at the end, this CDR3 is likely a read error. This chain joins TRBV27 and TRBJ1-1; perhaps TRBD1 as D (5 bases). The CDR3 length is 13 residues. Looked up from germline, CDR1 is MNHEY and CDR2 is SMNVEV (reference sequence). V lost 2 bases to trimming and J lost 3 bases, with 7 bases between them. The CDR3: CASSLGGDTEAFL. The CDR3 DNA follows: TGTGCCAGCAGTTTAGGGGGAGACACTGAAGCTTTCCTT.

This clonotype was seen repeatedly, ten times or more. The chain recombines TRBV5-1 with TRBJ2-7; tentative D call: TRBD1 (5 bases). CDR1 is SGHRS and CDR2 is YFSETQ in the germline V gene. This CDR3 is 14 amino acids long. Trimming stripped 3 bases from V and 6 bases from J, with 16 bases between. CDR3 DNA: TGCGCCAGCAGCTGGGCTACAGGACCGCGCGAGCAGTACTTC. Protein product: CASSWATGPREQYF.

This clonotype was seen at least ten times. This sequence joins TRBV5-4 and TRBJ2-2; unclear D gene. There are 14 residues in the CDR3. V shed 2 bases and J shed 4 bases, with 9 bases lying between them. From germline, CDR1 is SGHNT and CDR2 YYREEE (reference sequence). CDR3 sequence reads: CASSLFTFTGELFF. The CDR3 nucleotides read TGTGCCAGCAGCTTATTCACATTCACCGGGGAGCTGTTTTTT.

The chain is built from TRBV9 and TRBJ1-2, with D possibly TRBD1 on 6 matching bases. V gave up 0 bases and J gave up 4 bases, with 16 bases separating them. CDR1 and CDR2 (germline): SGDLS, YYNGEE. The CDR3 sequence is 16 residues long. CDR3: CASSVVGSGAGYGYTF. The CDR3 DNA sequence: TGTGCCAGCAGCGTAGTGGGCTCGGGGGCTGGCTATGGCTACACCTTC. Full variable domain (outside the CDR3, taken from reference TRBV9 and TRBJ1-2): DSGVTQTPKHLITATGQRVTLRCSPRSGDLSVYWYQQSLDQGLQFLIQYYNGEERAKGNILERFSAQQFPDLHSELNLSSLELGDSALYFCASSVVGSGAGYGYTFGSGTRLTVV.

This clonotype was recorded at least ten times. The chain links TRBV7-9 to TRBJ1-1, with D tentatively TRBD1 (6 bases). CDR3 size: 12 residues. V shed 5 bases and J shed 6 bases, with 10 bases lying between them. The V gene's germline CDR1 is SEHNR and CDR2 FQNEAQ (reference sequence). In nucleotides, the CDR3 is TGTGCCAGCAGCCTGACAGGCGCTGAAGCTTTCTTT. This sequence encodes CASSLTGAEAFF.